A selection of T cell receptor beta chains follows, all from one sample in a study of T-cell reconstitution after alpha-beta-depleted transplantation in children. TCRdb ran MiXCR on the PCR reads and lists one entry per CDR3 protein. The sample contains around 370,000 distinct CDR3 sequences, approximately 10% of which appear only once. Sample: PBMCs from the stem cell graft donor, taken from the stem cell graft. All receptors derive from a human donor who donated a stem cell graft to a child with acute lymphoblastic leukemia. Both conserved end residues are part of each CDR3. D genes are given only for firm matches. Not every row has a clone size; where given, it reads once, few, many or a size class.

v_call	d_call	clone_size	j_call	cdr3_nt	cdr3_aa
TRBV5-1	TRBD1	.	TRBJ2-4	TGCGCCAGCAGCTGGGGACAGCCCAAAAACATTCAGTACTTC	CASSWGQPKNIQYF
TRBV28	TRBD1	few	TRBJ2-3	TGTGCCAGCAGCCCGGGACAGGGGCTCCGCACAGATACGCAGTATTTT	CASSPGQGLRTDTQYF
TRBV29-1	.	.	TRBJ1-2	TGCAGCGTCCAATGGGCTCCGGGACTCGAATTGCCTGGCTACACCTTC	CSVQWAPGLELPGYTF
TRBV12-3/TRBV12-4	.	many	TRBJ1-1	TGTGCCAGCAGTCGGACGATAGGTCCGGGCACTGAAGCTTTCTTT	CASSRTIGPGTEAFF
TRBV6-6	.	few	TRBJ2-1	TGTGCCAGCGGGTGGGGGGTCTACAATGAGCAGTTCTTC	CASGWGVYNEQFF
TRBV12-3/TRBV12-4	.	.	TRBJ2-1	TGTGCCAGCAGTTCTACGACTCTAGCCTACAATGAGCAGTTCTTC	CASSSTTLAYNEQFF
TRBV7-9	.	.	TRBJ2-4	TGTGCCAGCAGCCCGCGACGGAATCTAGCCAAAAACATTCAGTACTTC	CASSPRRNLAKNIQYF
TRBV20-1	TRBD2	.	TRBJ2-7	TGCAGTGCTCCCTTGGGCGGGAGGGCCTTCAACGAGCAGTACTTC	CSAPLGGRAFNEQYF
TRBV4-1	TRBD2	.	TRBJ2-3	TGCGCCAGCAGCCCATCGGGGGGAGTTAGCACAGATACGCAGTATTTT	CASSPSGGVSTDTQYF
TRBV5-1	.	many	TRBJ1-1	TGCGCCAGCAGCTTGGCCGCCAGGGGGAACACTGAAGCTTTCTTT	CASSLAARGNTEAFF
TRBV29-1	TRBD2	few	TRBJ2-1	TGCAGCGTGACGGGACTAGCGGGAGTTGGTGAGCAGTTCTTC	CSVTGLAGVGEQFF
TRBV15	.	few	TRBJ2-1	TGTGCCACCAGCAGAGACAGGGCCAACTACAATGAGCAGTTCTTC	CATSRDRANYNEQFF
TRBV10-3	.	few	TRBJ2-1	TGTGCCATCGGGGTAGCGGAGTACAATGAGCAGTTCTTC	CAIGVAEYNEQFF
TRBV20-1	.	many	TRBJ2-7	TGCAGTGCTAGGACAGATTCGTTCGAGCAGTACTTC	CSARTDSFEQYF
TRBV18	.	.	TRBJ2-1	TGTGCCAGCTCACCCTACAGGGACGCCTACAATGAGCAGTTCTTC	CASSPYRDAYNEQFF
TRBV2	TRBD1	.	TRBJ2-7	TGTGCCAGCAGGGACAGGGGGGCGGCGGTCCCCAAGCAGTACTTC	CASRDRGAAVPKQYF
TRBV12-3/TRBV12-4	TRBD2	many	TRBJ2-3	TGTGCCAGCAGTCTGGGGGGACTAGCGGTCACAGATACGCAGTATTTT	CASSLGGLAVTDTQYF
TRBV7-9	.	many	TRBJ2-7	TGTGCCAGCAGCCCAAATACTTCCTACGAGCAGTACTTC	CASSPNTSYEQYF
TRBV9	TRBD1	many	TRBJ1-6	TGTGCCAGCAGCCCATCGACAGGGAGGGTTAATTCACCCCTCCACTTT	CASSPSTGRVNSPLHF
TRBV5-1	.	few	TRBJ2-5	TGCGCCAGCAGAGGGGAGCCCCAAGAGACCCAGTACTTC	CASRGEPQETQYF
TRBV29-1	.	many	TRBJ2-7	TGCAGCGTCCCTGGACGGCCCTCCTACGAGCAGTACTTC	CSVPGRPSYEQYF
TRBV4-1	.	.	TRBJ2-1	TGCGCCAGCAGCCAAGAAGGGGTGATCCCCTACAATGAGCAGTTCTTC	CASSQEGVIPYNEQFF
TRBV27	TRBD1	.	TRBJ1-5	TGTGCCGGCAGCGGGGACAGTAGAGATCAGCCCCAGCATTTT	CAGSGDSRDQPQHF
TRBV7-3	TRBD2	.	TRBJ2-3	TGTGCCAGCAGCCTCACGGGACTAACCGACACAGATACGCAGTATTTT	CASSLTGLTDTDTQYF
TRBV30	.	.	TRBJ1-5	TGTGCCTGGACAGAGGGTGTAGGTCAGCCCCAGCATTTT	CAWTEGVGQPQHF
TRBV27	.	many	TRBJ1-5	TGTGCCAGCAGTTTACACAGCCATCAGCCCCAGCATTTT	CASSLHSHQPQHF
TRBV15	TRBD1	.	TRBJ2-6	TGTGCCACCAGCGGTACAGGGGGGCGCAGTGGAGGGCTCTCTGGGGCCAACGGCCTGACTTTC	CATSGTGGRSGGLSGANGLTF
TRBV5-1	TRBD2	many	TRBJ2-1	TGCGCCAGCAGCTCCCTGATGGGCGGGAGGCTGGATGAGCAGTTCTTC	CASSSLMGGRLDEQFF
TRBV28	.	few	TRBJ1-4	TGTGCCAGCAGGGGCCCGCGGCTGGTTAATGAAAAACTGTTTTTT	CASRGPRLVNEKLFF
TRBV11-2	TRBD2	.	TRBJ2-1	TGTGCCAGCAGCACATGGGGACTAGCGGGAGGGATCTCCTACAATGAGCAGTTCTTC	CASSTWGLAGGISYNEQFF
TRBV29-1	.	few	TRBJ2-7	TGCAGCGTTGAGTTCGAGGGACCCTACGAGCAGTACTTC	CSVEFEGPYEQYF
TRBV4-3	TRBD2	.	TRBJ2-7	TGCGCCAGCAGCCAAGATGCCAGCGGGAGGGCCAGGAGGGACTACGAGCAGTACTTC	CASSQDASGRARRDYEQYF
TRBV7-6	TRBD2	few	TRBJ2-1	TGTGCCAGCAGCTTAGCCCCTAGCGGGAGTAACTACAATGAGCAGTTCTTC	CASSLAPSGSNYNEQFF
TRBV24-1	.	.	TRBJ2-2	TGTGCCACCAGTGATTTCCTCCCCGGAAGCGGGGAGCTGTTTTTT	CATSDFLPGSGELFF
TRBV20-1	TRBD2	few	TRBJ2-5	TGCAGTGCTAGAGAGCGGGAGGGCCGAGGGGAGACCCAGTACTTC	CSAREREGRGETQYF
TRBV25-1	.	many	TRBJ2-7	TGTGCCAGCAGTGATCCGGCAGGCTTTGCCTACGAGCAGTACTTC	CASSDPAGFAYEQYF
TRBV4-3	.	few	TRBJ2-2	TGCGCCAGCAGCCAAGATGCCAGGGCCGGGGAGCTGTTTTTT	CASSQDARAGELFF
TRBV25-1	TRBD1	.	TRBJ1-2	TGTGCCACCCAGGGGGGGACTAACTATGGCTACACCTTC	CATQGGTNYGYTF
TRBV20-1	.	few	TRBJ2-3	TGCAGTGCTAGAACTACCACAGATACGCAGTATTTT	CSARTTTDTQYF
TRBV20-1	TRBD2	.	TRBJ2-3	TGCAGTGCAAGTGACTTCGGGCGGGAGTGGACAGATACGCAGTATTTT	CSASDFGREWTDTQYF
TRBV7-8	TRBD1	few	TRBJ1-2	TGTGCCAGCAGCTTAGCGGGACAGGGGGCAGAGGGCTACACCTTC	CASSLAGQGAEGYTF
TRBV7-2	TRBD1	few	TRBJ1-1	TGTGCCAGCAGCCGGGACAGGGTGGCGAACACTGAAGCTTTCTTT	CASSRDRVANTEAFF
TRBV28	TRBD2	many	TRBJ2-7	TGTGCCAGCAGTTCTACTAGCGGGGGCTACGAGCAGTACTTC	CASSSTSGGYEQYF
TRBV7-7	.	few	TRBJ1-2	TGTGCTAGCAGCCACCGACAGGACTATGGCTACACCTTC	CASSHRQDYGYTF
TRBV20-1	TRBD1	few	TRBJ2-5	TGCAGTGCTAGTGGAAGTACAGGGGTACGCGAGACCCAGTACTTC	CSASGSTGVRETQYF
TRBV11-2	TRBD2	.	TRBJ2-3	TGTGCCAGTAACGGGGGGATAGATACGCAGTATTTT	CASNGGIDTQYF
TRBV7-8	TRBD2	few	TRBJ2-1	TGTGCCAGCAGCTTAGTACGGACTAGCGGGAGGGCCATGGATGAGCAGTTCTTC	CASSLVRTSGRAMDEQFF